Below, 28 T cell receptor beta chains from the same sample are listed, as sequenced in a study of blood T cell repertoires in COVID-19. TCRdb's copy holds only in-frame clones and misses some; the assay was immunoSEQ multiplex PCR. The sample lists about 220,000 clones; 82% were seen once. The sample was PBMCs or T cells enriched from blood (not recorded which). The receptors originated from a woman aged 60-70 years who had recovered from COVID-19.

This clone was found once. The gene calls are TRBV3-1 (or the pseudogene TRBV3-2) and TRBJ1-1; a possible D gene is TRBD1 (6 bases). Germline CDR1 and CDR2: LGHDT and YNNKEL (reference sequence). CDR3 length equals 14 residues. V dropped 4 bases and J dropped 2 bases, with 11 bases sitting between them. CDR3 coding DNA: TGTGCCAGCAGCCTAACAGGGTCCAACACTGAAGCTTTCTTT. Its protein is CASSLTGSNTEAFF.

The chain has TRBV2 and TRBJ1-1; a weak D match, TRBD1 (5 bases). V was cut by 6 bases and J by 4 bases, with 15 bases left in between. Germline-derived CDR1 and CDR2 are SNHLY and FYNNEI. This CDR3 has 14 amino acids. CDR3 protein: CASRGRGVGTEAFF. CDR3 sequence (DNA): TGTGCCAGCAGGGGGCGGGGGGTAGGCACTGAAGCTTTCTTT.

This clone was found once. This rearrangement joins TRBV10-3 to TRBJ1-1; 8 bases match TRBD1. CDR1 ENHRY and CDR2 SYGVKD come from the germline V gene. This CDR3 contains 14 residues. J gave up 5 bases and V 6 bases, and 8 bases lay outside the gene matches. In DNA, the CDR3 is TGTGCCATCAGGACCGGACAGGGATGGACTGAAGCTTTCTTT. It encodes CAIRTGQGWTEAFF.

V is TRBV7-8 and J is TRBJ2-3; D gene uncertain. The germline CDR1 and CDR2 sequences are SGHVS and FQNEAQ. CDR3 length: 16 amino acids. Trimming pared 5 bases from V and 0 bases from J, leaving 15 bases between. The CDR3 DNA follows: TGTGCCAGCAGCCTTCAACTAATCCGGAGCACAGATACGCAGTATTTT. This codes for CASSLQLIRSTDTQYF.

J is TRBJ1-1 and V is TRBV5-6; tentative D call: TRBD1 (6 bases). Germline V gene data show CDR1 as SGHDT and CDR2 as YYEEEE. The CDR3 spans 14 residues. Deletions cut 4 bases from V and 5 bases from J, with 15 bases between. The CDR3 DNA reads TGTGCCAGCAGCAAGGGGGTCCGGAGGACTGAAGCTTTCTTT. Its protein is CASSKGVRRTEAFF.

The genes are TRBV18 and TRBJ1-5; D gene unclear. The CDR3 runs to 16 residues. Germline loops: CDR1 KGHSH, CDR2 LQKENI. Trimming stripped 2 bases from V and 0 bases from J, with 11 bases between. This CDR3 reads CASSPIESNSNQPQHF. For the CDR3, the DNA is TGTGCCAGCTCACCAATAGAGTCGAATAGCAATCAGCCCCAGCATTTT.

The V and J genes are TRBV5-4 and TRBJ2-1, with D perhaps TRBD1 (7 bases). This CDR3 is built from 16 residues. Trimming stripped 4 bases from V and 9 bases from J, with 23 bases between. CDR1 and CDR2 (germline): SGHNT, YYREEE (reference sequence). The CDR3: CASSVAFSLQGGEQFF. The CDR3 DNA reads as TGTGCCAGCAGCGTAGCCTTCTCCCTTCAGGGGGGTGAGCAGTTCTTC.

CDR3 in amino acids: CASSFGGVEQFF. DNA for the CDR3: TGTGCCAGCAGCTTCGGGGGGGTTGAGCAGTTCTTC. The chain links TRBV7-2 to TRBJ2-1; 8 bases match TRBD2. CDR3 size: 12 residues. Germline V lookup: CDR1 SGHTA, CDR2 FQGNSA. V gave up 3 bases and J gave up 9 bases; unmatched junction bases: 1.

The chain recombines TRBV3-1 (or the pseudogene TRBV3-2) with TRBJ1-2; TRBD1 might be the D (5 bases). The CDR3 has 13 amino acids. Trimming removed 0 bases from V and 8 bases from J, with 10 bases in between. The germline V gene has CDR1 LGHDT and CDR2 YNNKEL (reference sequence). CDR3: CASSQDAGTGYTF. As DNA, the CDR3 is TGTGCCAGCAGCCAAGATGCGGGGACCGGCTACACCTTC.

The V call is TRBV20-1, the J call TRBJ2-7, with TRBD1 matching 8 bases. Germline V CDR1 and CDR2: DFQATT, SNEGSKA (reference sequence). The CDR3 has 11 amino acids. J gave up 9 bases and V 6 bases, and 7 bases lay outside the gene matches. CDR3 loop: CSAPQGEVQYF. Written as DNA, the CDR3 is TGCAGTGCCCCACAGGGGGAGGTGCAGTACTTC.

The chain recombines TRBV30 with TRBJ1-2, with D maybe TRBD1 (5 bases). Germline V gene sequence: CDR1 GTSNPN, CDR2 SVGIG (reference sequence). The CDR3 loop spans 13 amino acids. V was pared by 2 bases and J by 8 bases, with 15 bases between. The CDR3 bases are TGTGCCTGGAGTTTCTCGACAGACGGAGGCTACACCTTC. Translated, it gives CAWSFSTDGGYTF.

The chain employs TRBV18 and TRBJ1-1, with TRBD1 matching over 9 bases. The J segment lost 1 base and the V segment lost 5 bases, leaving 2 bases of the junction unmatched. Germline V gives CDR1 KGHSH, CDR2 LQKENI. The CDR3 runs to 14 residues. CDR3: CASSEDRGNTEAFF. As DNA, the CDR3 is TGTGCCAGCTCAGAGGACAGGGGGAACACTGAAGCTTTCTTT.

The CDR3 here is CASSLVSGANTEAFF. Written as DNA, the CDR3 is TGTGCCAGCAGCTTGGTTAGCGGGGCGAACACTGAAGCTTTCTTT. The chain employs TRBV5-5 and TRBJ1-1; D may be TRBD1 (5 bases). V lost 0 bases and J 1 base, leaving 10 bases between the germline ends. This CDR3 comprises 15 residues. CDR1 is SGHKS and CDR2 is YYEKEE in the germline V gene (reference sequence).

The chain couples TRBV18 to TRBJ2-1; a possible D gene is TRBD2 (6 bases). The CDR3 spans 14 residues. Germline V gene data show CDR1 as KGHSH and CDR2 as LQKENI. The germline V and J ends were trimmed by 3 bases and 5 bases, with 11 bases remaining between them. CDR3: CASSPSSGDNEQFF. The CDR3 DNA reads as TGTGCCAGCTCACCTTCCTCGGGGGACAATGAGCAGTTCTTC. Using reference TRBV18 and TRBJ2-1 for the parts outside the CDR3, the full variable domain is NAGVMQNPRHLVRRRGQEARLRCSPMKGHSHVYWYRQLPEEGLKFMVYLQKENIIDESGMPKERFSAEFPKEGPSILRIQQVVRGDSAAYFCASSPSSGDNEQFFGPGTRLTVL.

The chain links TRBV7-9 to TRBJ2-7, with 7 nucleotides matching TRBD2. The J segment lost 4 bases and the V segment lost 4 bases, leaving 1 base of the junction unmatched. Germline V gene data show CDR1 as SEHNR and CDR2 as FQNEAQ (reference sequence). The CDR3 extends over 12 amino acids. CDR3 in amino acids: CASSYGGYEQYF. CDR3 nucleotide sequence: TGTGCCAGCAGCTACGGGGGGTACGAGCAGTACTTC.

The chain carries TRBV3-1 (or the pseudogene TRBV3-2) and TRBJ1-2; 10 nucleotides agree with TRBD1. The germline CDR1 and CDR2 sequences are LGHDT and YNNKEL (reference sequence). The junction had 5 bases not matched to a gene; V was cut back by 0 bases and J by 4 bases. The CDR3 is 16 amino acids. Here the CDR3 reads CASSQDVDRGFYGYTF. In nucleotides, the CDR3 is TGTGCCAGCAGCCAAGATGTGGACAGGGGGTTCTATGGCTACACCTTC.

This clone was seen just once. This chain links TRBV5-4 with TRBJ2-5; tentatively, D is TRBD2 (5 bases). Trimming pared 2 bases from V and 2 bases from J, leaving 10 bases between. This CDR3 contains 14 residues. In germline, CDR1 is SGHNT, CDR2 YYREEE (reference sequence). This CDR3 is CASSLVGVQETQYF. In DNA form, the CDR3 reads TGTGCCAGCAGCTTAGTCGGGGTACAAGAGACCCAGTACTTC.

J is TRBJ1-1 and V is TRBV7-3; D remains ambiguous. Trimming took 5 bases from V and 5 from J, leaving 12 bases between them. The CDR3 extends over 13 amino acids. Germline V CDR1 and CDR2: SGHTA, FQGTGA. CDR3 nucleotides: TGTGCCAGCAGCCAATCGCGCGGAACTGAAGCTTTCTTT. It yields the protein CASSQSRGTEAFF.

This clone was observed a handful of times. The V and J genes are TRBV13 and TRBJ2-5; D not certain. Germline CDR1 PRHDT, CDR2 FYEKMQ (reference sequence). V was trimmed by 3 bases and J by 5 bases, leaving 13 bases between them. CDR3 length: 14 residues. The CDR3: CASSLTVVEETQYF. DNA for the CDR3: TGTGCCAGCAGCTTGACCGTTGTGGAGGAGACCCAGTACTTC.

This clone was observed a few times. This chain joins TRBV30 and TRBJ2-2; tentatively, D is TRBD1 (6 bases). CDR1 GTSNPN and CDR2 SVGIG come from the germline V gene (reference sequence). Trimming removed 2 bases at V and 6 bases at J, with 10 bases between. This CDR3 is 13 amino acids long. The DNA for the CDR3 is TGTGCCTGGAGTATACAGGGTTCCGGGGAGCTGTTTTTT. This gives the protein CAWSIQGSGELFF.

This clone was recorded a few times. The rearrangement links TRBV4-1 to TRBJ1-6; weak D call: TRBD1 (6 bases). The V end lost 1 base, the J end lost 5 bases, and 18 bases lay between the germline ends. The germline gives CDR1 MGHRA, CDR2 YSYEKL. CDR3 length equals 18 residues. For the CDR3, the DNA is TGCGCCAGCAGCCAAGTAGTGGATATTTACAGGGATAATTCACCCCTCCACTTT. It translates to CASSQVVDIYRDNSPLHF.

This chain links TRBV19 with TRBJ2-3, with 13 bases matching TRBD2. Germline CDR1 is LNHDA and CDR2 is SQIVND (reference sequence). The CDR3 is 18 residues long. J lost 0 bases, V lost 5 bases, and 8 bases had no gene match. The chain's CDR3 is CASSPVLAGGYSTDTQYF. CDR3 DNA sequence: TGTGCCAGTAGTCCGGTACTAGCGGGGGGGTATAGCACAGATACGCAGTATTTT.

This clone has only a few counts. The V and J genes are TRBV11-2 and TRBJ1-4; 7 nucleotides line up with TRBD1. From germline, CDR1 is SGHAT and CDR2 FQNNGV. The ends lost 5 bases at V and 0 bases at J; junction bases unmatched: 6. The CDR3 is 16 residues long. The CDR3 DNA reads TGTGCCAGCAGCAGGGACAGACTTGCAACTAATGAAAAACTGTTTTTT. Its translation: CASSRDRLATNEKLFF.

The rearrangement links TRBV6-5 to TRBJ1-2, with 7 bases identical to TRBD1. The CDR3 is made up of 14 amino acids. The junction had 5 bases not matched to a gene; V was cut back by 0 bases and J by 7 bases. Germline V gene lookup returns CDR1 MNHEY and CDR2 SVGAGI. The CDR3 protein is CASSYSGRGTGYTF. In DNA, the CDR3 is TGTGCCAGCAGTTACTCGGGCAGGGGGACTGGCTACACCTTC.

V and J are TRBV27 and TRBJ2-3; tentative D call: TRBD2 (5 bases). This CDR3 comprises 16 residues. Trimming cost V 4 bases and J 0 bases, with 14 bases left between them. In germline, CDR1 is MNHEY, CDR2 SMNVEV (reference sequence). The DNA for the CDR3 is TGTGCCAGCAGTTCCGGGTTGGAGGCGAGCACAGATACGCAGTATTTT. Protein: CASSSGLEASTDTQYF.

The chain links TRBV11-2 to TRBJ1-1, with D possibly matching TRBD1 (6 bases). V lost 2 bases to trimming and J lost 1 base, with 8 bases between them. CDR1 and CDR2 from the germline V gene are SGHAT and FQNNGV. The length of the CDR3 is 14 residues. CDR3 protein: CASSLTGTNTEAFF. CDR3 bases: TGTGCCAGCAGCTTAACAGGGACGAACACTGAAGCTTTCTTT. The full variable domain, in which reference TRBV11-2 and TRBJ1-1 provide the parts outside the CDR3, is EAGVAQSPRYKIIEKRQSVAFWCNPISGHATLYWYQQILGQGPKLLIQFQNNGVVDDSQLPKDRFSAERLKGVDSTLKIQPAKLEDSAVYLCASSLTGTNTEAFFGQGTRLTVV.

This clone has only a few counts. The rearrangement joins TRBV24-1 to TRBJ2-1, with 7 bases fitting TRBD1. The ends lost 9 bases at V and 4 bases at J; junction bases unmatched: 2. Germline V CDR1 and CDR2: KGHDR, SFDVKD. The length of the CDR3 is 12 residues. CDR3 nucleotide sequence: TGTGCCACCGGGACAGAATACAATGAGCAGTTCTTC. It is translated as CATGTEYNEQFF.

The V call is TRBV4-2, the J call TRBJ2-1, with 10 bases lining up with TRBD1. The CDR3 has 15 residues. V lost 5 bases and J lost 5; bases outside the gene matches: 6. Germline CDR1 LGHNA, CDR2 YNFKEQ. The CDR3 protein is CASSVWTGGNNEQFF. The CDR3 DNA sequence: TGTGCCAGCAGCGTATGGACAGGGGGGAACAATGAGCAGTTCTTC.